The 31 T cell receptor beta chains reported below all come from one sample, sequenced in a study of blood T cell repertoires in COVID-19. The data were produced by immunoSEQ multiplex PCR, yet TCRdb's version contains in-frame clones alone and is incomplete. The sample carries some 33,000 clones, about 79% recorded once. Material for sequencing was peripheral blood. Receptors originate from a human donor in a cohort sampled during active COVID-19.

This chain connects TRBV6-5 to TRBJ2-7, with 11 bases that match TRBD1. The V gene's germline CDR1 is MNHEY and CDR2 SVGAGI. Unmatched junction bases numbered 7, after V lost 5 bases and J lost 4 bases. CDR3 length: 15 amino acids. CDR3: CASSRAGTGGYEQYF. The CDR3 DNA is TGTGCCAGCAGTAGAGCCGGGACAGGGGGTTACGAGCAGTACTTC.

The rearrangement links TRBV18 to TRBJ1-2; no definite D call. CDR3 length: 14 residues. V gave up 3 bases and J gave up 8 bases, with 16 bases separating them. From germline, CDR1 is KGHSH and CDR2 LQKENI. For the CDR3, the DNA is TGTGCCAGCTCACCTCCTACGATTGGTTTCGGCTACACCTTC. Its protein product is CASSPPTIGFGYTF.

V usage is TRBV4-3 and J usage is TRBJ1-3; D is undetermined. The CDR3 has 13 amino acids. Trimming cost V 4 bases and J 8 bases, with 12 bases left between them. From germline, CDR1 is LGHNA and CDR2 YSLEER. In DNA, the CDR3 is TGCGCCAGCAGCCTGTTCCTCCAGGACACCATATATTTT. This codes for CASSLFLQDTIYF.

The rearrangement joins TRBV5-6 to TRBJ1-4; D is uncertain. Trimming shortened V by 0 bases and J by 0 bases, and 6 bases separated the two germline ends. The CDR3 is 15 residues long. Germline CDR1 SGHDT, CDR2 YYEEEE. This chain's CDR3 is CASSLAGATNEKLFF. CDR3 DNA sequence: TGTGCCAGCAGCTTGGCAGGTGCAACTAATGAAAAACTGTTTTTT.

The chain carries TRBV4-3 and TRBJ2-7, with TRBD1 matching 7 bases. Germline CDR1 and CDR2: LGHNA and YSLEER. V dropped 6 bases and J dropped 6; count of bases not matched to a gene: 11. The CDR3 spans 14 residues. Here the CDR3 DNA reads TGCGCCAGCAGTCTAACTTACAGGGGAACCGAGCAGTACTTC. It yields the protein CASSLTYRGTEQYF.

Here the CDR3 DNA reads TGTGCCAGCTCACAACCTGGGACTAGCGGAGGATACGAGCAGTACTTC. It encodes CASSQPGTSGGYEQYF. V gene TRBV18 combines with J gene TRBJ2-7; 11 bases line up with TRBD2. This CDR3 has 16 amino acids. Germline CDR1 and CDR2: KGHSH and LQKENI. The V gene end was trimmed by 4 bases and the J gene end by 4 bases; junction bases not matched to a gene: 9.

The chain couples TRBV2 to TRBJ2-5; 8 positions agree with TRBD1. Germline CDR1 SNHLY, CDR2 FYNNEI. The CDR3 is made up of 14 amino acids. J gave up 7 bases and V 6 bases, and 10 bases lay outside the gene matches. The CDR3 nucleotides are TGTGCCAGCAGCACTGGCACAGGGGGTTTGACCCAGTACTTC. It yields the protein CASSTGTGGLTQYF. Complete variable domain (other parts from reference TRBV2 and TRBJ2-5): EPEVTQTPSHQVTQMGQEVILRCVPISNHLYFYWYRQILGQKVEFLVSFYNNEISEKSEIFDDQFSVERPDGSNFTLKIRSTKLEDSAMYFCASSTGTGGLTQYFGPGTRLLVL.

The chain joins TRBV10-2 to TRBJ2-1; 8 nucleotides match TRBD1. Germline V gene data show CDR1 as WSHSY and CDR2 as SAAADI. V was clipped by 3 bases and J by 6 bases; unmatched bases: 7. This CDR3 spans 15 amino acids. In DNA form, the CDR3 reads TGCGCCAGCAGTGACCCGGGACAGGTTGTCAATGAGCAGTTCTTC. It codes for CASSDPGQVVNEQFF.

The chain has TRBV5-5 and TRBJ2-7; TRBD1 might be the D (5 bases). CDR3 length equals 13 residues. Germline V gene sequence: CDR1 SGHKS, CDR2 YYEKEE (reference sequence). V was pared by 0 bases and J by 6 bases, with 10 bases between. Written as DNA, the CDR3 is TGTGCCAGCAGCTTGGGCAGGGCAGGCGAGCAGTACTTC. It yields the protein CASSLGRAGEQYF.

The chain links TRBV6-5 to TRBJ1-1; D might be TRBD1 (5 bases). The germline gives CDR1 MNHEY, CDR2 SVGAGI. The germline V and J ends were trimmed by 8 bases and 1 base, with 11 bases remaining between them. The CDR3 extends over 13 amino acids. CDR3 sequence reads: CASGTVGNTEAFF. DNA for the CDR3: TGTGCCAGCGGGACTGTGGGGAACACTGAAGCTTTCTTT.

The V gene is TRBV14, the J gene TRBJ1-1; no clear D. CDR3 size: 15 residues. Germline assignment: CDR1 SGHDN and CDR2 FVKESK. Deletions cut 0 bases from V and 5 bases from J, with 13 bases between. The CDR3 loop reads CASSQERVFATEAFF. CDR3 in DNA: TGTGCCAGCAGCCAAGAACGGGTTTTCGCTACTGAAGCTTTCTTT.

The V gene is TRBV27, the J gene TRBJ2-1; D may be TRBD2 (5 bases). V was clipped by 3 bases and J by 9 bases, with 9 bases between them. The germline V gene has CDR1 MNHEY and CDR2 SMNVEV (reference sequence). This CDR3 comprises 12 residues. DNA for the CDR3: TGTGCCAGCAGTTTTTCTGCGGGTGAGCAGTTCTTC. Amino acid sequence: CASSFSAGEQFF.

This clone was seen only once. This chain joins TRBV12-5 and TRBJ1-2; 8 bases map to TRBD1. After removal of 9 bases from V and 5 bases from J, the junction contained 8 bases not matched to a gene. This CDR3 has 13 amino acids. Germline V gene sequence: CDR1 LGHNT, CDR2 FRNRAP. CDR3 nucleotide sequence: TGTGCTAGGGGGAGGACAGGGTGTTATGGCTACACCTTC. This codes for CARGRTGCYGYTF.

The chain combines TRBV29-1 with TRBJ1-1, with D uncertain. Germline CDR1 is SQVTM and CDR2 is ANQGSEA. This CDR3 comprises 11 residues. Trimming pared 0 bases from V and 6 bases from J, leaving 5 bases between. CDR3 sequence reads: CSVEDRSEAFF. CDR3 DNA sequence: TGCAGCGTTGAAGACCGGTCTGAAGCTTTCTTT.

The chain links TRBV7-2 to TRBJ2-2, with D hard to call. V was cut by 4 bases and J by 9 bases, with 12 bases left in between. The CDR3 is made up of 13 amino acids. Germline loops: CDR1 SGHTA, CDR2 FQGNSA. CDR3 region: CASSYVIARELFF. As DNA, the CDR3 is TGTGCCAGCAGCTACGTGATAGCCCGGGAGCTGTTTTTT.

J is TRBJ2-5 and V is TRBV7-2, with 14 bases matching TRBD2. The V gene's germline CDR1 is SGHTA and CDR2 FQGNSA. V gave up 6 bases and J gave up 4 bases; unmatched junction bases: 10. The CDR3 contains 17 residues. CDR3: CASRKGTSGGPGETQYF. The CDR3 DNA sequence: TGTGCCAGCAGAAAGGGGACTAGCGGGGGCCCGGGAGAGACCCAGTACTTC.

The genes are TRBV5-4 and TRBJ2-1; TRBD2 matches 7 bases. This CDR3 comprises 15 residues. CDR1 is SGHNT, CDR2 YYREEE, per germline (reference sequence). J was trimmed by 4 bases and V by 1 base; bases with no gene match: 5. Written as DNA, the CDR3 is TGTGCCAGCAGCTTGAGGCTAGCGGATTACAATGAGCAGTTCTTC. Encoded protein: CASSLRLADYNEQFF.

The rearrangement joins TRBV19 to TRBJ1-5, with 7 bases identical to TRBD1. Germline V gene lookup returns CDR1 LNHDA and CDR2 SQIVND (reference sequence). There are 18 residues in the CDR3. Unmatched junction bases numbered 14, after V lost 3 bases and J lost 3 bases. DNA of the CDR3: TGTGCCAGTAGTATCACCGACACAGGGGATGATGACAATCAGCCCCAGCATTTT. Encoded protein: CASSITDTGDDDNQPQHF.

V and J are TRBV2 and TRBJ1-4, with 9 bases fitting TRBD1. The V gene end was trimmed by 4 bases and the J gene end by 8 bases; junction bases not matched to a gene: 5. CDR1 and CDR2 from the germline V gene are SNHLY and FYNNEI. The CDR3 runs to 14 residues. CDR3 protein: CASSGGQGEEKLFF. Written as DNA, the CDR3 is TGTGCCAGCAGTGGGGGACAGGGAGAGGAAAAACTGTTTTTT. Full variable domain (missing parts from reference TRBV2 and TRBJ1-4): EPEVTQTPSHQVTQMGQEVILRCVPISNHLYFYWYRQILGQKVEFLVSFYNNEISEKSEIFDDQFSVERPDGSNFTLKIRSTKLEDSAMYFCASSGGQGEEKLFFGSGTQLSVL.

This clone was recorded only once. The chain uses TRBV11-2 and TRBJ2-4; maybe TRBD1 (6 bases). CDR3 size: 15 residues. V was trimmed by 1 base and J by 2 bases, leaving 9 bases between them. The germline gives CDR1 SGHAT, CDR2 FQNNGV. The CDR3 DNA reads as TGTGCCAGCAGCTTAGGGCAGGGGTCCAAAAACATTCAGTACTTC. Its protein product is CASSLGQGSKNIQYF.

The genes are TRBV4-3 and TRBJ1-6, with D unclear. CDR1 and CDR2 from the germline V gene are LGHNA and YSLEER. CDR3 length: 16 residues. V was clipped by 2 bases and J by 6 bases, with 14 bases between them. The CDR3 reads CASSQFVPRGNSPLHF. The CDR3 nucleotides are TGCGCCAGCAGCCAATTTGTCCCCCGGGGTAATTCACCCCTCCACTTT.

The CDR3 spells CASGLVSGTSGGVHRPYEQYF. For the CDR3, the DNA is TGTGCTAGTGGTTTGGTATCCGGGACTAGCGGGGGGGTACACCGACCCTACGAGCAGTACTTC. The chain has TRBV12-5 and TRBJ2-7; 16 bases map to TRBD2. Losses at the gene ends were 0 bases for V and 2 bases for J; bases not matched to a gene: 13. The CDR3 is 21 residues long. The V gene's germline CDR1 is LGHNT and CDR2 FRNRAP.

This sequence joins TRBV19 and TRBJ1-3; the match to TRBD1 covers 8 bases. This CDR3 spans 15 amino acids. The ends lost 5 bases at V and 7 bases at J; junction bases unmatched: 10. Per germline, CDR1 LNHDA and CDR2 SQIVND (reference sequence). The CDR3 loop is CASSGTGQGSNTIYF. The CDR3 nucleotides are TGTGCCAGTAGTGGAACAGGACAGGGAAGCAACACCATATATTTT.

Here the CDR3 reads CASRGAGSYEQYF. CDR3 DNA: TGTGCCAGCAGGGGGGCAGGCTCCTACGAGCAGTACTTC. The chain links TRBV28 to TRBJ2-7, with TRBD1 as a possible D gene (6 bases). V lost 6 bases and J lost 0, with 9 bases in between. Germline V lookup: CDR1 MDHEN, CDR2 SYDVKM. There are 13 residues in the CDR3.

The rearrangement links TRBV30 to TRBJ2-7, with a possible D match to TRBD2 (5 bases). CDR1 GTSNPN and CDR2 SVGIG come from the germline V gene (reference sequence). Trimming removed 2 bases from V and 1 base from J, with 15 bases in between. The CDR3 totals 15 residues. CDR3 sequence (DNA): TGTGCCTGGAGTTCCCCGGGATTACGGTCCTACGAGCAGTACTTC. It codes for CAWSSPGLRSYEQYF.

The chain is built from TRBV7-2 and TRBJ1-6, with D maybe TRBD1 (6 bases). The CDR3 spans 12 residues. V lost 5 bases to trimming and J lost 14 bases, with 13 bases between them. Germline-derived CDR1 and CDR2 are SGHTA and FQGNSA. The CDR3 DNA reads as TGTGCCAGCAGCCGACCAGGGGAAGCCCTCCACTTT. As protein: CASSRPGEALHF.

The chain combines TRBV27 with TRBJ2-1, with 11 bases identical to TRBD2. CDR3 length: 16 amino acids. Per the germline V gene, CDR1 is MNHEY and CDR2 is SMNVEV (reference sequence). V lost 2 bases and J lost 2; bases outside the gene matches: 2. The CDR3: CASSLTSGRTYNEQFF. The CDR3 DNA reads TGTGCCAGCAGTTTAACTAGCGGGAGAACCTACAATGAGCAGTTCTTC.

The V and J genes are TRBV29-1 and TRBJ2-5; 8 positions agree with TRBD2. The CDR3 spans 18 residues. Looked up from germline, CDR1 is SQVTM and CDR2 is ANQGSEA. Trimming at V came to 1 base and at J to 4 bases, leaving 17 bases not matched to a gene. This CDR3 reads CSVEGGYGRGAYLETQYF. The DNA for the CDR3 is TGCAGCGTTGAAGGCGGTTATGGGCGGGGGGCCTACCTAGAGACCCAGTACTTC.

The V call is TRBV12-3 or TRBV12-4, the J call TRBJ1-2, with D uncertain. This CDR3 spans 12 amino acids. The V and J ends lost 8 bases and 9 bases respectively, with 16 bases between them. The CDR3 DNA sequence: TGTGCCAGCGCAGGTCCTCTCCTACGCTACACCTTC. This gives the protein CASAGPLLRYTF.

The V and J genes are TRBV21-1 and TRBJ2-1; the tabulated D call, TRBD2, remains unverified against the DNA. TRBV21-1 is termed a pseudogene. The CDR3 spans 17 residues. This chain's CDR3 is CASSSSGTSGEYNEQFF. DNA for the CDR3: TGTGCCAGCAGCTCAAGCGGGACTAGCGGGGAATACAATGAGCAGTTCTTC.

V and J are TRBV6-5 and TRBJ2-7; TRBD1 might be the D (6 bases). The CDR3 is 15 residues long. With 6 bases removed from V and 6 bases from J, the gap between germline ends came to 21 bases. Germline values: CDR1 MNHEY, CDR2 SVGAGI. CDR3 bases: TGTGCCAGCAGCTTACAGGGTGACCCACTCTCCGAGCAGTACTTC. Translating gives CASSLQGDPLSEQYF.